This T cell receptor beta chain came from a study of monozygotic twins with inflammatory bowel disease. Overall study findings and caveats: Data gave no support to a single strong signal or clonotype associated with IBD. Relative clonotype sharing with others was diminished in IBD patients versus healthy twins, particularly with disease activity. Patient repertoire variability may have increased through differing immunosuppressive treatments.

Note on this clonotype: Its specificity is unknown.

Each sample had eight separate cDNA synthesis reactions. TCRdb reprocessed the 5' RACE reads; each CDR3 protein has one entry and no DNA is given. In all, the sample yields 350,000 to 550,000 distinct CDR3 sequences. The source is a human donor with ulcerative colitis or Crohn's disease, or a healthy co-twin of an affected twin (not recorded which). The specimen was blood.

CDR3 sequence: CASSIRSLGEQYF. V usage is TRBV6-5 and J usage is TRBJ2-7. The CDR3 is 13 residues long. The V gene's germline CDR1 is MNHEY and CDR2 SVGAGI.